The 2 T cell receptor beta chains reported below all come from one sample, sequenced in a study of early T cells in non-severe SARS-CoV-2 infection (dated by TCRdb to 2020 to 2022). Receptors were amplified or captured by 5' RACE. Instrument on record: NextSeq 500. TCRdb's own reprocessing of the public reads used fastp at Q25 and MiXCR and kept productive beta chains. Every distinct CDR3 protein forms one entry, paired with its most common genes and DNA. The sample records tens of thousands of distinct CDR3 sequences, about a tenth of which are singletons. Roughly 7.5% of the sample goes to the ten largest clones. This specimen was whole blood, taken at baseline. The origin of the receptors is an adult who was a healthcare worker with PCR-confirmed SARS-CoV-2 infection or an uninfected control (not recorded which).

The chain has TRBV11-2 and TRBJ2-7; no clear D. The CDR3 is 12 amino acids. Germline V gene lookup returns CDR1 SGHAT and CDR2 FQNNGV. Trimming cost V 3 bases and J 2 bases, with 5 bases left between them. The CDR3 DNA reads as TGTGCCAGCAGCTTCGTACCCTACGAGCAGTACTTC. Protein product: CASSFVPYEQYF.

This clonotype was seen a handful of times. The chain has TRBV13 and TRBJ2-2, with 7 nucleotides matching TRBD2. J gave up 9 bases and V 5 bases, and 9 bases lay outside the gene matches. The CDR3 runs to 14 residues. Germline V gene data show CDR1 as PRHDT and CDR2 as FYEKMQ (reference sequence). CDR3 sequence reads: CASSSPGGIRELFF. In nucleotides, the CDR3 is TGTGCCAGCAGCAGCCCGGGGGGAATTCGGGAGCTGTTTTTT. Filled out from reference TRBV13 and TRBJ2-2, the complete variable domain reads AAGVIQSPRHLIKEKRETATLKCYPIPRHDTVYWYQQGPGQDPQFLISFYEKMQSDKGSIPDRFSAQQFSDYHSELNMSSLELGDSALYFCASSSPGGIRELFFGEGSRLTVL.